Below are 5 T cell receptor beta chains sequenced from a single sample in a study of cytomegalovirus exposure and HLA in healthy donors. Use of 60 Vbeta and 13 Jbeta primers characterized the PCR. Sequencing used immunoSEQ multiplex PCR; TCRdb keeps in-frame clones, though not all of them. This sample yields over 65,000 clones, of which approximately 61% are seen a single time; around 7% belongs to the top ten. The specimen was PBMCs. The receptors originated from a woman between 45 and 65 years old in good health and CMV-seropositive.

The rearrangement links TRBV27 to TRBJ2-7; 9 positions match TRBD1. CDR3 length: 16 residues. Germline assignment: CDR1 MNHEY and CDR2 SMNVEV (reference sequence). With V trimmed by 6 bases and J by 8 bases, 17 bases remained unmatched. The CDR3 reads CASSRVVPGQGGKQYF. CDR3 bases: TGTGCCAGCAGCCGTGTTGTGCCGGGACAGGGTGGTAAGCAGTACTTC.

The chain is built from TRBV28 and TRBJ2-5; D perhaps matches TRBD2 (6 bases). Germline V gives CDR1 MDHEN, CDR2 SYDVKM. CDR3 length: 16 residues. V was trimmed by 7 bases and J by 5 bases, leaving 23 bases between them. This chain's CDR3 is CASKTPRASAGETQYF. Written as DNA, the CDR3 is TGTGCCAGCAAAACCCCCAGGGCTAGCGCGGGGGAGACCCAGTACTTC.

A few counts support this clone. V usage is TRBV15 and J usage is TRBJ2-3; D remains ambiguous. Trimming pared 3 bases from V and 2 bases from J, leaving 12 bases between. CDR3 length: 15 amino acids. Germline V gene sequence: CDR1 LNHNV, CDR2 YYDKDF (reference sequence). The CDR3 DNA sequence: TGTGCCACCAGCAGGGGTGGTACAGACACAGATACGCAGTATTTT. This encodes CATSRGGTDTDTQYF.

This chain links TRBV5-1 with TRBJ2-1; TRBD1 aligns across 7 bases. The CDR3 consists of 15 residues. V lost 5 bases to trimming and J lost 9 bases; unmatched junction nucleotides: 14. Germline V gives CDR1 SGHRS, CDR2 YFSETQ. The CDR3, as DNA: TGCGCCAGCAGGCACCGGGACAGCGTTCGGACTGAGCAGTTCTTC. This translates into CASRHRDSVRTEQFF.

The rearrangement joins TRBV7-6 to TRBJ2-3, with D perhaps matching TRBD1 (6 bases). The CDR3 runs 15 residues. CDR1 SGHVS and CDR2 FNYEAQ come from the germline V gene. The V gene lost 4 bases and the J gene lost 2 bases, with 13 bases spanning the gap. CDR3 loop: CASSYGQYHTDTQYF. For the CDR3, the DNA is TGTGCCAGCAGCTACGGACAGTACCACACAGATACGCAGTATTTT. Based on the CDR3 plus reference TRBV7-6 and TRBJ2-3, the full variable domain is GAGVSQSPRYKVTKRGQDVALRCDPISGHVSLYWYRQALGQGPEFLTYFNYEAQQDKSGLPNDRFSAERPEGSISTLTIQRTEQRDSAMYRCASSYGQYHTDTQYFGPGTRLTVL.